The 28 T cell receptor beta chains presented below share a single source sample, sequenced in a study of identical twins. In TCRdb, the 5' RACE reads were re-called with MiXCR into one record per CDR3 protein. The data show about 810,000 distinct CDR3 sequences, over 9% seen once. These records were also assigned to another study, of yellow fever vaccine responses in identical twins.

Sequenced material: PBMCs. The receptors come from a young woman in good health.

This clonotype showed up just a few times. The chain joins TRBV7-8 to TRBJ2-1; TRBD2 might be the D (6 bases). This CDR3 comprises 14 residues. Germline CDR1 is SGHVS and CDR2 is FQNEAQ. Trimming stripped 4 bases from V and 2 bases from J, with 9 bases between. DNA for the CDR3: TGTGCCAGCAGCTCTAGCGATCCCTACAATGAGCAGTTCTTC. This encodes CASSSSDPYNEQFF.

This clonotype has more than one count but fewer than ten. This chain links TRBV10-3 with TRBJ2-7; 8 positions agree with TRBD2. V lost 2 bases and J lost 4; bases outside the gene matches: 4. The CDR3 contains 14 residues. Germline assignment: CDR1 ENHRY and CDR2 SYGVKD. CDR3 nucleotides: TGTGCCATCAGTGAGACTAGCGGCGATTACGAGCAGTACGTC. This codes for CAISETSGDYEQYV.

This clonotype showed up just a few times. This sequence joins TRBV28 and TRBJ2-3; 9 bases are a match to TRBD2. With 6 bases clipped from V and 1 base from J, the junction kept 5 bases outside the gene matches. This CDR3 spans 15 amino acids. Germline CDR1 MDHEN, CDR2 SYDVKM. DNA for the CDR3: TGTGCCAGCAGGACGGCGGGGGGGGGCACAGATACGCAGTATTTT. As protein: CASRTAGGGTDTQYF.

The CDR3 reads CASSYSLAETYEQYF. Written as DNA, the CDR3 is TGTGCCAGCAGTTACAGTCTAGCGGAGACCTACGAGCAGTACTTC. The chain has TRBV6-5 and TRBJ2-7; 7 bases are a match to TRBD2. J lost 2 bases, V lost 2 bases, and 6 bases had no gene match. Germline CDR1 reads MNHEY; CDR2 reads SVGAGI. The CDR3 is 15 residues long.

The chain is built from TRBV7-8 and TRBJ2-5; weak D call: TRBD1 (6 bases). There are 17 residues in the CDR3. The V and J ends lost 4 bases and 0 bases respectively, with 18 bases between them. CDR1 is SGHVS, CDR2 FQNEAQ, per germline. DNA for the CDR3: TGTGCCAGCAGCTACCGCGTGGGGACAAAAAACCAAGAGACCCAGTACTTC. Protein: CASSYRVGTKNQETQYF.

This clonotype was recorded many times. The chain uses TRBV12-3 or TRBV12-4 and TRBJ2-1; 10 bases match TRBD2. The CDR3 extends over 14 amino acids. Unmatched junction bases numbered 7, after V lost 6 bases and J lost 8 bases. Here the CDR3 reads CASSSGGVIYEQFF. The DNA for the CDR3 is TGTGCCAGCAGCAGCGGGGGGGTCATTTATGAGCAGTTCTTC.

This clonotype was observed a handful of times. The rearrangement links TRBV28 to TRBJ1-1, with no clear D. The CDR3 extends over 16 amino acids. Germline loops: CDR1 MDHEN, CDR2 SYDVKM. Trimming cost V 11 bases and J 3 bases, with 25 bases left between them. This CDR3 is CAGPRAHKGRDTEAFF. CDR3 DNA sequence: TGTGCCGGCCCCCGGGCCCATAAAGGCCGAGACACTGAAGCTTTCTTT.

This clonotype was counted a few times. The gene calls are TRBV7-2 and TRBJ2-7; 7 positions agree with TRBD2. Germline CDR1 is SGHTA and CDR2 is FQGNSA. The CDR3 is 16 residues long. Unmatched junction bases numbered 11, after V lost 2 bases and J lost 4 bases. CDR3 coding DNA: TGTGCCAGCAGCTTAACCCCTCAGACTAGCAGATACGAGCAGTACTTC. It encodes CASSLTPQTSRYEQYF.

The J gene is TRBJ2-3, the V gene TRBV20-1; 14 nucleotides agree with TRBD2. The J segment lost 6 bases and the V segment lost 6 bases, leaving 8 bases of the junction unmatched. Looked up from germline, CDR1 is DFQATT and CDR2 is SNEGSKA (reference sequence). This CDR3 is built from 15 residues. CDR3 nucleotides: TGCAGTGCAGACCCGGGACTAGCGGGGGACGATACGCAGTATTTT. Protein sequence: CSADPGLAGDDTQYF.

This clonotype was seen a few times. The chain links TRBV2 to TRBJ1-5, with TRBD1 as a possible D gene (6 bases). V lost 4 bases and J lost 6, with 10 bases in between. The V gene's germline CDR1 is SNHLY and CDR2 FYNNEI. The CDR3 length is 13 residues. The CDR3 DNA follows: TGTGCCAGCAGTGGACAGGAGGCTCAGCCCCAGCATTTT. Amino acids: CASSGQEAQPQHF.

V and J are TRBV5-1 and TRBJ2-5; 12 nucleotides line up with TRBD1. This CDR3 spans 17 amino acids. J was trimmed by 2 bases and V by 0 bases; bases with no gene match: 5. Germline loops: CDR1 SGHRS, CDR2 YFSETQ. The CDR3 DNA follows: TGCGCCAGCAGCTTGGCGGGACAGGGGGCTATTCAAGAGACCCAGTACTTC. This gives the protein CASSLAGQGAIQETQYF.

V usage is TRBV2 and J usage is TRBJ2-5; 7 nucleotides match TRBD2. Germline CDR1 SNHLY, CDR2 FYNNEI. The ends lost 0 bases at V and 5 bases at J; junction bases unmatched: 6. The length of the CDR3 is 15 residues. In nucleotides, the CDR3 is TGTGCCAGCAGTGAAGCTCCCGGACTAGGGGAGACCCAGTACTTC. Translated, it gives CASSEAPGLGETQYF. Full variable domain (remainder filled in from reference TRBV2 and TRBJ2-5): EPEVTQTPSHQVTQMGQEVILRCVPISNHLYFYWYRQILGQKVEFLVSFYNNEISEKSEIFDDQFSVERPDGSNFTLKIRSTKLEDSAMYFCASSEAPGLGETQYFGPGTRLLVL.

In its sample, this clonotype was seen many times. The chain employs TRBV12-3 or TRBV12-4 and TRBJ2-2; 7 nucleotides align to TRBD1. The CDR3 contains 14 residues. Trimming cost V 5 bases and J 8 bases; bases outside gene matches: 8. The CDR3 sequence: CASSAAGGWGELFF. Here the CDR3 DNA reads TGTGCCAGCAGTGCCGCAGGGGGTTGGGGGGAGCTGTTTTTT.

This clonotype was detected a few times. The chain's CDR3 is CSATGLLTYGYTF. The CDR3 DNA follows: TGCAGCGCGACAGGACTACTTACTTATGGCTACACCTTC. This chain uses TRBV29-1 with TRBJ1-2, with D possibly being TRBD1 (6 bases). Germline CDR1 and CDR2: SQVTM and ANQGSEA. Trimming took 7 bases from V and 5 from J, leaving 17 bases between them. This CDR3 has 13 amino acids.

This clonotype was seen more than once but under ten times. This sequence joins TRBV20-1 and TRBJ2-3; D perhaps matches TRBD1 (6 bases). Trimming removed 5 bases at V and 3 bases at J, with 24 bases between. The CDR3 consists of 17 residues. Per the germline V gene, CDR1 is DFQATT and CDR2 is SNEGSKA (reference sequence). CDR3 nucleotides: TGCAGTGCTCTCCTACTGACAGGCAGGTCCTGGACAGATACGCAGTATTTT. This encodes CSALLLTGRSWTDTQYF.

This clonotype was detected many times. The chain links TRBV5-5 to TRBJ1-5, with a tentative D call TRBD1 (6 bases). V shed 5 bases and J shed 0 bases, with 18 bases lying between them. The CDR3 length is 17 residues. Looked up from germline, CDR1 is SGHKS and CDR2 is YYEKEE (reference sequence). CDR3 sequence reads: CASSRQEYPTSNQPQHF. CDR3 bases: TGTGCCAGCAGTCGACAGGAGTATCCAACTAGCAATCAGCCCCAGCATTTT. Looking up the rest from reference TRBV5-5 and TRBJ1-5 gives the full variable domain: DAGVTQSPTHLIKTRGQQVTLRCSPISGHKSVSWYQQVLGQGPQFIFQYYEKEERGRGNFPDRFSARQFPNYSSELNVNALLLGDSALYLCASSRQEYPTSNQPQHFGDGTRLSIL.

This chain joins TRBV12-3 or TRBV12-4 and TRBJ2-7; D gene uncertain. V was clipped by 1 base and J by 0 bases, with 10 bases between them. The CDR3 covers 15 residues. The CDR3 region has the DNA TGTGCCAGCAGTTTAGGGCCGGCCAGCTCCTACGAGCAGTACTTC. It codes for CASSLGPASSYEQYF.

This clonotype appeared a few times. Here the CDR3 reads CASSLRQGTTDTQYF. In DNA, the CDR3 is TGTGCCAGCAGCTTACGACAGGGAACCACAGATACGCAGTATTTT. The chain joins TRBV5-5 to TRBJ2-3; TRBD1 matches at 7 bases. The CDR3 is made up of 15 amino acids. The J segment lost 2 bases and the V segment lost 2 bases, leaving 5 bases of the junction unmatched. The germline V gene has CDR1 SGHKS and CDR2 YYEKEE (reference sequence).

This clonotype was found a few times. CDR3 bases: TGCAGTGGGGTGTCCGGCAATCAGCCCCAGCATTTT. It encodes CSGVSGNQPQHF. The chain links TRBV20-1 to TRBJ1-5; D remains ambiguous. CDR1 DFQATT and CDR2 SNEGSKA come from the germline V gene (reference sequence). This CDR3 region has 12 residues. Trimming pared 7 bases from V and 2 bases from J, leaving 9 bases between.

V is TRBV10-3 and J is TRBJ2-3; D ambiguous. Germline-derived CDR1 and CDR2 are ENHRY and SYGVKD. V lost 3 bases, J lost 3 bases, and 4 bases lay in between. This CDR3 comprises 12 residues. DNA of the CDR3: TGTGCCATCAGTGAAAATACAGATACGCAGTATTTT. Residues: CAISENTDTQYF.

This clonotype was seen more than once but under ten times. This sequence joins TRBV24-1 and TRBJ2-2, with 10 bases matching TRBD2. The ends lost 2 bases at V and 0 bases at J; junction bases unmatched: 5. The V gene's germline CDR1 is KGHDR and CDR2 SFDVKD. This CDR3 has 18 residues. For the CDR3, the DNA is TGTGCCACCAGTGATTCGGGGGGGACTAGCGCGAACACCGGGGAGCTGTTTTTT. Its translation: CATSDSGGTSANTGELFF.

V and J are TRBV28 and TRBJ2-2; D gene uncertain. Germline V gene sequence: CDR1 MDHEN, CDR2 SYDVKM. CDR3 length: 16 amino acids. Trimming left V 5 bases short and J 2 bases short, with 15 bases between. In nucleotides, the CDR3 is TGTGCCAGCAGTCCCCCGAGGCTTTTCAACACCGGGGAGCTGTTTTTT. Its translation is CASSPPRLFNTGELFF.

CDR3 in DNA: TGTGCCAGCAGTCCCGCCGGCAGCCCAAATTCACCCCTCCACTTT. Amino acids: CASSPAGSPNSPLHF. The V and J genes are TRBV27 and TRBJ1-6; D is ambiguous. The CDR3 runs 15 residues. Germline V gives CDR1 MNHEY, CDR2 SMNVEV (reference sequence). The V end was cut by 5 bases, the J end by 7 bases, with 15 bases between.

Comment on this clonotype: It is likely a read error, because the conserved phenylalanine at the end of the CDR3 is missing. The chain uses TRBV6-4 and TRBJ2-1; possibly TRBD1 for D (6 bases). Looked up from germline, CDR1 is MRHNA and CDR2 is SNTAGT. V lost 4 bases, J lost 9 bases, and 10 bases lay in between. This CDR3 comprises 12 residues. CDR3 sequence (DNA): TGTGCCAGCAGTGCTACAGGGTTTGAGCAGTTCTGC. This sequence encodes CASSATGFEQFC.

The chain uses TRBV3-1 and TRBJ2-7, with 11 nucleotides matching TRBD2. V shed 3 bases, J shed 4 bases, and the junction held 8 bases outside the gene matches. The CDR3 totals 16 residues. The germline gives CDR1 LGHDT, CDR2 YNNKEL (reference sequence). CDR3 loop: CASSQGTTSGVYEQYF. The CDR3 coding sequence is TGTGCCAGCAGCCAGGGGACGACTAGCGGGGTATACGAGCAGTACTTC.

This clonotype was found many times. This chain joins TRBV12-3 or TRBV12-4 and TRBJ2-2, with D possibly matching TRBD2 (5 bases). This CDR3 spans 16 amino acids. With 6 bases removed from V and 0 bases from J, the gap between germline ends came to 14 bases. CDR3 DNA sequence: TGTGCCAGCAGCCTTACTAGGTTTCCGAACACCGGGGAGCTGTTTTTT. Translating it yields CASSLTRFPNTGELFF.

The table lists this clonotype with a few counts. Written as DNA, the CDR3 is TGCAGTGCTAGCGGGGGGCCGGTAGATACGCAGTATTTT. Residues: CSASGGPVDTQYF. The rearrangement joins TRBV20-1 to TRBJ2-3; the D gene is possibly TRBD2 (7 bases). Deletions cut 3 bases from V and 5 bases from J, with 12 bases between. This CDR3 has 13 amino acids. Per germline, CDR1 DFQATT and CDR2 SNEGSKA (reference sequence).

This clonotype was observed a few times. The J gene is TRBJ2-4, the V gene TRBV5-1, with 9 bases aligning to TRBD1. The germline gives CDR1 SGHRS, CDR2 YFSETQ. CDR3 size: 16 residues. The junction had 7 bases not matched to a gene; V was cut back by 4 bases and J by 2 bases. CDR3 nucleotides: TGCGCCAGCAGCCCAGCCGGGACAGGGTCCAAAAACATTCAGTACTTC. This translates into CASSPAGTGSKNIQYF.